These 30 T cell receptor beta chains came from one sample sequenced in a study of CD8+ T cells in alopecia areata. RNA was isolated and reverse transcribed to cDNA, the sequencing template. Assay used: immunoSEQ multiplex PCR; TCRdb lists only in-frame clones, some missing. Of 190,000 or so clones in the sample, around 50% were seen once. Regarding treatment: oral pan-JAK inhibitor, 5-10 mg twice daily. The material was CD8+ T cells sorted from blood, obtained at week 24, from a patient treated with tofacitinib. Receptor source: a human donor with alopecia areata.

This chain joins TRBV29-1 and TRBJ2-5; TRBD2 agrees at 10 bases. Per germline, CDR1 SQVTM and CDR2 ANQGSEA. The junction had 5 bases not matched to a gene; V was cut back by 2 bases and J by 5 bases. This CDR3 contains 14 residues. The chain's CDR3 is CSVELAGEWETQYF. DNA for the CDR3: TGCAGCGTTGAACTAGCGGGGGAATGGGAGACCCAGTACTTC.

The chain combines TRBV19 with TRBJ2-7, with D possibly TRBD2 on 6 matching bases. Looked up from germline, CDR1 is LNHDA and CDR2 is SQIVND (reference sequence). This CDR3 region has 11 residues. V was shortened by 11 bases and J by 2 bases, with 10 bases between the two germline ends. CDR3 sequence (DNA): TGTGCCGCGGGGTCCCCCTACGAGCAGTACTTC. Translation gives CAAGSPYEQYF.

This clone showed up just a few times. The chain combines TRBV7-9 with TRBJ1-1; TRBD1 is a possible D gene (5 bases). Trimming shortened V by 5 bases and J by 1 base, and 14 bases separated the two germline ends. Germline values: CDR1 SEHNR, CDR2 FQNEAQ (reference sequence). The CDR3 covers 15 residues. The DNA of the CDR3 is TGTGCCAGCAGCGAGACCGGGGGGAAGAACACTGAAGCTTTCTTT. Translated: CASSETGGKNTEAFF.

The rearrangement joins TRBV27 to TRBJ2-2; no clear D gene. V lost 8 bases to trimming and J lost 4 bases, with 14 bases between them. The CDR3 runs 14 residues. CDR1 is MNHEY and CDR2 is SMNVEV in the germline V gene (reference sequence). The CDR3 DNA reads TGTGCCAGCTCCTTCGAGATGTTCACCGGGGAGCTGTTTTTT. Translated: CASSFEMFTGELFF.

The gene calls are TRBV7-9 and TRBJ1-2; 9 bases fit TRBD1. Trimming cost V 5 bases and J 7 bases; bases outside gene matches: 11. CDR3 length: 15 residues. Looked up from germline, CDR1 is SEHNR and CDR2 is FQNEAQ (reference sequence). The CDR3 DNA sequence: TGTGCCAGCAGCACCACCACAGGGGGCGGACTTGGCTACACCTTC. Protein sequence: CASSTTTGGGLGYTF.

The table lists this clone with a few counts. The chain couples TRBV6-1 to TRBJ2-5; 8 nucleotides match TRBD1. The CDR3 contains 13 residues. Germline CDR1 reads MNHNS; CDR2 reads SASEGT. V lost 11 bases to trimming and J lost 3 bases; unmatched junction nucleotides: 8. CDR3 loop: CALQGTGEETQYF. The CDR3 DNA follows: TGTGCCTTGCAAGGGACAGGTGAAGAGACCCAGTACTTC.

V and J are TRBV30 and TRBJ2-5, with D tentatively TRBD1 (5 bases). The V gene's germline CDR1 is GTSNPN and CDR2 SVGIG (reference sequence). The CDR3 spans 14 residues. Trimming took 3 bases from V and 2 from J, leaving 13 bases between them. In DNA form, the CDR3 reads TGTGCCTGGAGCGCTGACAGCTTTCAAGAGACCCAGTACTTC. Translated: CAWSADSFQETQYF.

V usage is TRBV9 and J usage is TRBJ2-1; no firm D call. The ends were cut back, 1 base at V and 6 bases at J, with 17 bases in the middle. Germline V lookup: CDR1 SGDLS, CDR2 YYNGEE. The CDR3 loop spans 16 amino acids. Written as DNA, the CDR3 is TGTGCCAGCAGCGTACCTAGAACCCATACACCCAATGAGCAGTTCTTC. Its protein is CASSVPRTHTPNEQFF.

This clone was recorded a few times. This chain joins TRBV7-8 and TRBJ2-4; D unclear. Per germline, CDR1 SGHVS and CDR2 FQNEAQ. There are 15 residues in the CDR3. The V gene lost 8 bases and the J gene lost 0 bases, with 14 bases spanning the gap. Written as DNA, the CDR3 is TGTGCCAGCTCAGTTACGGAGATAGCCAAAAACATTCAGTACTTC. Translating it yields CASSVTEIAKNIQYF.

This clone has just a few counts. J is TRBJ2-1 and V is TRBV5-1, with 8 bases identical to TRBD2. Germline-derived CDR1 and CDR2 are SGHRS and YFSETQ. Losses at the gene ends were 0 bases for V and 6 bases for J; bases not matched to a gene: 5. The CDR3 length is 15 residues. The CDR3, as DNA: TGCGCCAGCAGCTTGGTTAGCGGGGCGGTCAATGAGCAGTTCTTC. Encoded protein: CASSLVSGAVNEQFF.

The chain carries TRBV29-1 and TRBJ2-7; the match to TRBD1 covers 9 bases. CDR3 length equals 13 residues. Unmatched junction bases numbered 5, after V lost 5 bases and J lost 3 bases. Per germline, CDR1 SQVTM and CDR2 ANQGSEA. As DNA, the CDR3 is TGCAGCGTTCTTTCGACAGGGGGCTACGAGCAGTACTTC. Its protein is CSVLSTGGYEQYF.

This rearrangement joins TRBV4-1 to TRBJ1-1; D possibly corresponds to TRBD1 (6 bases). Trimming pared 1 base from V and 0 bases from J, leaving 15 bases between. The length of the CDR3 is 17 residues. Germline V CDR1 and CDR2: MGHRA, YSYEKL. This chain's CDR3 is CASSQGRGARMNTEAFF. In nucleotides, the CDR3 is TGCGCCAGCAGCCAAGGAAGGGGGGCGCGGATGAACACTGAAGCTTTCTTT.

This chain joins TRBV7-6 and TRBJ2-2, with 7 bases identical to TRBD2. CDR1 SGHVS and CDR2 FNYEAQ come from the germline V gene. V dropped 4 bases and J dropped 0; count of bases not matched to a gene: 5. This CDR3 is built from 16 residues. The CDR3 reads CASSSLADSNTGELFF. DNA for the CDR3: TGTGCCAGCAGCTCCCTAGCGGACTCGAACACCGGGGAGCTGTTTTTT.

The V gene is TRBV30, the J gene TRBJ1-5; D remains ambiguous. The CDR3 sequence is 13 residues long. Trimming took 3 bases from V and 3 from J, leaving 9 bases between them. Germline V gene data show CDR1 as GTSNPN and CDR2 as SVGIG (reference sequence). The CDR3 region is CAWRSDDNQPQHF. The CDR3 bases are TGTGCCTGGAGATCAGACGACAATCAGCCCCAGCATTTT.

This rearrangement joins TRBV29-1 to TRBJ1-2; 7 positions match TRBD1. CDR3 length equals 17 residues. V shed 5 bases and J 3 bases; nucleotides not matched to a gene: 18. Germline V lookup: CDR1 SQVTM, CDR2 ANQGSEA. CDR3 protein: CSVSERQGQSQDYGYTF. The CDR3 DNA is TGCAGCGTTTCCGAACGACAGGGTCAGTCTCAGGACTATGGCTACACCTTC.

The chain combines TRBV5-1 with TRBJ1-2; D ambiguous. Trimming removed 4 bases from V and 2 bases from J, with 15 bases in between. In germline, CDR1 is SGHRS, CDR2 YFSETQ. The CDR3 covers 15 residues. CDR3 sequence: CASSPAQIGNYGYTF. CDR3 bases: TGCGCCAGCAGCCCGGCCCAGATAGGGAACTATGGCTACACCTTC.

This clone appeared a few times. The chain is built from TRBV5-6 and TRBJ2-3, with D unclear. V was trimmed by 2 bases and J by 3 bases, leaving 13 bases between them. The CDR3 contains 15 residues. Germline CDR1 is SGHDT and CDR2 is YYEEEE. Written as DNA, the CDR3 is TGTGCCAGCAGCTTCGGCTTCCCGGGTACAGATACGCAGTATTTT. Translated, it gives CASSFGFPGTDTQYF.

This chain joins TRBV1 and TRBJ1-3. TRBV1 represents a pseudogene. The CDR3 has 17 residues. The CDR3 bases are TGCACCAGCAGCCATCCTTCTCGGCAGTCCTCTGGAAACACCATATATTTT. Protein sequence: CTSSHPSRQSSGNTIYF.

The chain combines TRBV4-1 with TRBJ1-1; the match to TRBD1 covers 8 bases. CDR3 size: 15 residues. The V and J ends lost 4 bases and 0 bases, in that order; junction bases with no gene match: 4. Germline CDR1 reads MGHRA; CDR2 reads YSYEKL. CDR3 residues: CASSPTTGVNTEAFF. CDR3 nucleotides: TGCGCCAGCAGCCCAACGACAGGGGTGAACACTGAAGCTTTCTTT.

The V and J genes are TRBV29-1 and TRBJ2-2; tentative D call: TRBD1 (7 bases). CDR1 is SQVTM and CDR2 is ANQGSEA in the germline V gene. Trimming stripped 3 bases from V and 4 bases from J, with 12 bases between. The CDR3 totals 14 residues. The CDR3 sequence: CSVEEGAGTGELFF. The CDR3 nucleotides read TGCAGCGTTGAGGAGGGGGCGGGCACCGGGGAGCTGTTTTTT.

This chain joins TRBV7-9 and TRBJ1-5; 8 bases map to TRBD1. The CDR3 runs to 15 residues. Trimming cost V 6 bases and J 2 bases; bases outside gene matches: 6. The germline gives CDR1 SEHNR, CDR2 FQNEAQ (reference sequence). The chain's CDR3 is CASSGQGTGNQPQHF. For the CDR3, the DNA is TGTGCCAGCAGTGGACAGGGTACTGGCAATCAGCCCCAGCATTTT.

This clone was seen a handful of times. J is TRBJ1-1 and V is TRBV7-8; D may be TRBD1 (5 bases). This CDR3 is 13 amino acids long. Trimming shortened V by 5 bases and J by 6 bases, and 13 bases separated the two germline ends. From germline, CDR1 is SGHVS and CDR2 FQNEAQ. The DNA of the CDR3 is TGTGCCAGCAGCCATCAGGGTCTGCCTGAAGCTTTCTTT. Amino acids: CASSHQGLPEAFF.

This clone was seen a single time. The rearrangement joins TRBV11-2 to TRBJ2-3; D gene unclear. This CDR3 is built from 11 residues. The germline CDR1 and CDR2 sequences are SGHAT and FQNNGV. V was pared by 6 bases and J by 1 base, with 2 bases between. The DNA for the CDR3 is TGTGCCAGCAGGCGCACAGATACGCAGTATTTT. Amino acid sequence: CASRRTDTQYF.

The rearrangement links TRBV19 to TRBJ2-7; TRBD1 might be the D (5 bases). The V end lost 6 bases, the J end lost 0 bases, and 18 bases lay between the germline ends. The CDR3 is made up of 16 amino acids. Germline CDR1 reads LNHDA; CDR2 reads SQIVND (reference sequence). This CDR3 reads CASRKGGQYSSYEQYF. The CDR3 bases are TGTGCCAGTAGGAAGGGCGGACAATATAGCTCCTACGAGCAGTACTTC.

A note on this clone: An end of the junction does not agree with germline; a read error may underlie this. The V gene is TRBV13, the J gene TRBJ2-1, with 12 bases matching TRBD2. The CDR3 spans 15 residues. Looked up from germline, CDR1 is PRHDT and CDR2 is FYEKMQ (reference sequence). CDR3 sequence: CASSLGLNPSGGALF. CDR3 nucleotide sequence: TGTGCCAGCAGCTTAGGCCTAAACCCTAGCGGGGGGGCGCTCTTC.

This chain links TRBV10-3 with TRBJ2-5, with 7 bases lining up with TRBD1. Looked up from germline, CDR1 is ENHRY and CDR2 is SYGVKD. V lost 3 bases to trimming and J lost 4 bases; unmatched junction nucleotides: 14. The CDR3 length is 17 residues. This CDR3 is CAISEPMTGSYAETQYF. CDR3 nucleotides: TGTGCCATCAGTGAACCCATGACAGGGTCTTACGCAGAGACCCAGTACTTC.

The gene calls are TRBV4-1 and TRBJ1-1, with D perhaps matching TRBD1 (6 bases). The V gene lost 0 bases and the J gene lost 1 base, with 15 bases spanning the gap. The CDR3 covers 17 residues. Germline V gene sequence: CDR1 MGHRA, CDR2 YSYEKL. This chain's CDR3 is CASSQEGRGMANTEAFF. Here the CDR3 DNA reads TGCGCCAGCAGCCAAGAGGGGAGGGGGATGGCGAACACTGAAGCTTTCTTT.

This clone was counted a few times. A junction end diverges from the germline sequence, so it may reflect a read error. The rearrangement links TRBV7-9 to TRBJ2-7; D may correspond to TRBD1 or TRBD2 (5 bases each). Germline V gene sequence: CDR1 SEHNR, CDR2 FQNEAQ (reference sequence). This CDR3 has 16 residues. The DNA for the CDR3 is TGTGCCAGCAGTTTAGGACACCGGGACCCCCTCTACGAGCAGTACTTC. Its protein is CASSLGHRDPLYEQYF.

The chain employs TRBV14 and TRBJ1-2; TRBD1 aligns across 9 bases. CDR1 SGHDN and CDR2 FVKESK come from the germline V gene. The CDR3 sequence is 14 residues long. J lost 5 bases, V lost 4 bases, and 5 bases had no gene match. Here the CDR3 DNA reads TGTGCCAGCAGCCGCCCGGGACAGGGTTATGGCTACACCTTC. Protein: CASSRPGQGYGYTF.

This clone has a handful of counts. This chain links TRBV29-1 with TRBJ2-5; D uncertain. V lost 3 bases to trimming and J lost 5 bases, with 7 bases between them. The CDR3 is 11 amino acids. Germline V CDR1 and CDR2: SQVTM, ANQGSEA. The CDR3 loop is CSVELVETQYF. The CDR3 region has the DNA TGCAGCGTTGAGTTGGTGGAGACCCAGTACTTC.